Following are 18 T cell receptor beta chains from one sample sequenced in a study of CDR3 diversity in severe acne. TCRdb recomputed calls from the PCR reads with MiXCR, one row per CDR3 protein. Here the sample spans fewer than 90,000 distinct CDR3 sequences, around 53% being singletons. The source material was blood. All receptors derive from a male donor in good health, without acne.

CDR3: CASSQGRLNTEAFF. CDR3 coding DNA: TGCGCCAGCAGCCAAGGTCGGTTGAACACTGAAGCTTTCTTT. V gene TRBV4-1 combines with J gene TRBJ1-1; D is unresolved. The V and J ends lost 1 base and 0 bases respectively, with 6 bases between them. The V gene's germline CDR1 is MGHRA and CDR2 YSYEKL. This CDR3 spans 14 amino acids.

This clonotype has at least ten counts. The chain couples TRBV19 to TRBJ1-1; D unclear. V lost 10 bases, J lost 0 bases, and 18 bases lay in between. CDR1 and CDR2 from the germline V gene are LNHDA and SQIVND (reference sequence). The CDR3 runs to 15 residues. The CDR3 DNA reads TGTGCCACCGCCAAGACCGCGGCGATGAACACTGAAGCTTTCTTT. This gives the protein CATAKTAAMNTEAFF.

This chain links TRBV28 with TRBJ2-2; D remains unclear. V was trimmed by 2 bases and J by 5 bases, leaving 12 bases between them. CDR1 is MDHEN and CDR2 is SYDVKM in the germline V gene. The CDR3 loop spans 15 amino acids. The CDR3 is CASSLVVEQTGELFF. As DNA, the CDR3 is TGTGCCAGCAGTTTAGTGGTGGAACAGACCGGGGAGCTGTTTTTT.

This rearrangement joins TRBV7-3 to TRBJ1-1; no clear D. The CDR3 extends over 15 amino acids. Per germline, CDR1 SGHTA and CDR2 FQGTGA. Trimming pared 2 bases from V and 0 bases from J, leaving 10 bases between. In DNA, the CDR3 is TGTGCCAGCAGCTTAGTAGGCGGCTTGAACACTGAAGCTTTCTTT. It is translated as CASSLVGGLNTEAFF.

In this sample, this clonotype turned up a few times. CDR3 in amino acids: CASSAQGETNYGYTF. As DNA, the CDR3 is TGTGCCAGTAGTGCGCAGGGGGAGACTAACTATGGCTACACCTTC. This chain links TRBV19 with TRBJ1-2, with 7 bases identical to TRBD1. This CDR3 comprises 15 residues. CDR1 and CDR2 from the germline V gene are LNHDA and SQIVND (reference sequence). With V trimmed by 5 bases and J by 0 bases, 6 bases remained unmatched.

This clonotype was seen a handful of times. The rearrangement uses TRBV5-6 and TRBJ2-7, with D tentatively TRBD2 (5 bases). This CDR3 has 15 amino acids. The ends were cut back, 0 bases at V and 2 bases at J, with 12 bases in the middle. Germline CDR1 SGHDT, CDR2 YYEEEE. CDR3 in amino acids: CASSLAGYTPYEQYF. CDR3 in DNA: TGTGCCAGCAGCTTGGCGGGATACACGCCCTACGAGCAGTACTTC.

This clonotype came up many times. The chain carries TRBV6-5 and TRBJ2-7; tentative D call: TRBD1 (6 bases). This CDR3 contains 15 residues. V lost 6 bases and J 2 bases, leaving 17 bases between the germline ends. Germline CDR1 and CDR2: MNHEY and SVGAGI. CDR3 sequence reads: CASSKSRDTPYEQYF. CDR3 sequence (DNA): TGTGCCAGCAGCAAGAGCCGGGACACCCCCTACGAGCAGTACTTC.

The DNA of the CDR3 is TGCAGTGCCGAGGGTCGGGGGTCGGTTCATGAAAAACTGTACTTC. Encoded protein: CSAEGRGSVHEKLYF. The chain uses TRBV20-1 and TRBJ2-5; tentatively, D is TRBD2 (6 bases). Per the germline V gene, CDR1 is DFQATT and CDR2 is SNEGSKA (reference sequence). The CDR3 extends over 15 amino acids. Trimming stripped 6 bases from V and 13 bases from J, with 30 bases between.

This clonotype is categorized as medium-sized (0.01 to 0.1%). V and J are TRBV10-3 and TRBJ2-1; 11 nucleotides line up with TRBD2. Germline V gene lookup returns CDR1 ENHRY and CDR2 SYGVKD. The CDR3 sequence is 15 residues long. The V segment lost 6 bases and the J segment 7 bases; nucleotides outside the gene matches: 8. The CDR3 is CAISILAGGMNEQFF. In nucleotides, the CDR3 is TGTGCCATCAGCATCCTAGCGGGGGGTATGAATGAGCAGTTCTTC.

The chain is built from TRBV11-2 and TRBJ2-2; possibly TRBD1 for D (6 bases). The CDR3 runs to 17 residues. Trimming took 5 bases from V and 6 from J, leaving 22 bases between them. Germline lookup yields CDR1 SGHAT and CDR2 FQNNGV. CDR3 DNA sequence: TGTGCCAGCAGCCAAAGCCTACCTCTCCAGGGGTCCGGGGAGCTGTTTTTT. Translation: CASSQSLPLQGSGELFF.

This clonotype was seen many times. This chain joins TRBV19 and TRBJ2-3, with 8 bases lining up with TRBD2. After removal of 3 bases from V and 6 bases from J, the junction contained 5 bases not matched to a gene. CDR1 and CDR2 (germline): LNHDA, SQIVND (reference sequence). The CDR3 has 14 residues. The CDR3 nucleotides read TGTGCCAGTAGTATCGGGGCGGGGGGCGATACGCAGTATTTT. Translating gives CASSIGAGGDTQYF.

Notes on this clonotype: This likely comes from a read error, as the CDR3 has no conserved phenylalanine or tryptophan at its end. No DNA is shown, since the ends of the CDR3 on it are uncertain; the CDR3 is the one TCRdb lists. The rearrangement joins TRBV7-9 to TRBJ1-4; the table's D call TRBD1 went unverified against the DNA. The CDR3 is 12 residues long, counting both termini. CDR1 SEHNR and CDR2 FQNEAQ come from the germline V gene (reference sequence). CDR3: CASSSPEQGLSY.

The rearrangement uses TRBV5-4 and TRBJ1-6; 9 bases agree with TRBD1. Germline values: CDR1 SGHNT, CDR2 YYREEE (reference sequence). The junction had 8 bases not matched to a gene; V was cut back by 4 bases and J by 9 bases. This CDR3 contains 15 residues. Here the CDR3 reads CASSRTGGLGSPLHF. CDR3 DNA: TGTGCCAGCAGCCGTACAGGGGGCCTTGGTTCACCCCTCCACTTT.

V and J are TRBV29-1 and TRBJ2-3; unclear D gene. The V gene's germline CDR1 is SQVTM and CDR2 ANQGSEA. The CDR3 consists of 12 residues. V was shortened by 6 bases and J by 2 bases, with 9 bases between the two germline ends. This chain's CDR3 is CSVASVTDTQYF. The DNA of the CDR3 is TGCAGCGTAGCTAGTGTCACAGATACGCAGTATTTT.

The chain combines TRBV6-1 with TRBJ1-2; 8 nucleotides line up with TRBD1. The CDR3 length is 14 residues. Germline values: CDR1 MNHNS, CDR2 SASEGT. Trimming took 7 bases from V and 6 from J; bases not matched to a gene: 10. The CDR3 DNA reads as TGTGCCAGCAACTTACAGGGGGTTAGAAATGGCTACACCTTC. Residues: CASNLQGVRNGYTF.

The rearrangement uses TRBV9 and TRBJ2-2, with 9 bases identical to TRBD2. V gave up 2 bases and J gave up 7 bases; unmatched junction bases: 9. This CDR3 region has 16 residues. The V gene's germline CDR1 is SGDLS and CDR2 YYNGEE. In nucleotides, the CDR3 is TGTGCCAGCAGCGTCAGGGGTTCACTAGCGGGCGGGGAGCTGTTTTTT. Protein: CASSVRGSLAGGELFF.

The CDR3 loop reads CSVEVGREEQYF. CDR3 sequence (DNA): TGCAGCGTTGAAGTAGGGCGAGAGGAGCAGTACTTC. V gene TRBV29-1 combines with J gene TRBJ2-7; D gene ambiguous. V lost 1 base and J 7 bases, leaving 11 bases between the germline ends. CDR3 length: 12 residues. The germline gives CDR1 SQVTM, CDR2 ANQGSEA.

Many counts were recorded for this clonotype. V usage is TRBV10-1 and J usage is TRBJ2-3; no clear D. CDR1 is WNHNN and CDR2 is SYGVQD in the germline V gene (reference sequence). The V end was cut by 2 bases, the J end by 2 bases, with 11 bases between. This CDR3 region has 15 residues. The CDR3 spells CASSEARFTTDTQYF. The DNA for the CDR3 is TGCGCCAGCAGTGAGGCGAGGTTTACCACAGATACGCAGTATTTT.